What follows are 11 T cell receptor beta chains derived from one specimen sequenced in a study of graft-versus-host responses after intestinal transplantation. Sequencing used immunoSEQ multiplex PCR; TCRdb keeps in-frame clones, though not all of them. The sample includes tens of thousands of clones, 85% to 95% of them seen just once. The antigens of these receptors remain unknown. This specimen was unstimulated CD8+ T cells sorted from spleen or lymph node cells, taken before intestinal transplant. These receptors came from a human donor who received an intestinal transplant.

The V and J genes are TRBV2 and TRBJ1-1, with a weak D call TRBD1 (5 bases). V was cut by 5 bases and J by 4 bases, with 11 bases left in between. There are 13 residues in the CDR3. Per germline, CDR1 SNHLY and CDR2 FYNNEI. The CDR3 sequence is CASSTHQGTEAFF. In DNA form, the CDR3 reads TGTGCCAGCAGTACCCACCAGGGCACTGAAGCTTTCTTT.

V usage is TRBV13 and J usage is TRBJ2-1; 7 bases map to TRBD2. From germline, CDR1 is PRHDT and CDR2 FYEKMQ (reference sequence). The CDR3 totals 16 residues. V lost 5 bases, J lost 4 bases, and 11 bases stayed unmatched. This chain's CDR3 is CASSPPERRGYNEQFF. DNA of the CDR3: TGTGCCAGCAGCCCCCCGGAGAGGCGGGGGTACAATGAGCAGTTCTTC.

V is TRBV9 and J is TRBJ1-3; 7 bases map to TRBD1. The V gene's germline CDR1 is SGDLS and CDR2 YYNGEE. Losses at the gene ends were 0 bases for V and 0 bases for J; bases not matched to a gene: 0. This CDR3 spans 15 amino acids. This CDR3 is CASSVGDSSGNTIYF. The DNA for the CDR3 is TGTGCCAGCAGCGTAGGGGACAGCTCTGGAAACACCATATATTTT.

The chain joins TRBV11-3 to TRBJ1-6; 7 nucleotides line up with TRBD1. Germline CDR1 SGHNT, CDR2 YENEEA. The CDR3 contains 17 residues. Germline trimming cut 5 bases from V and 4 bases from J; bases unmatched to any gene: 11. The CDR3 DNA sequence: TGTGCCAGCAGCCCCTCCGGGACAGAGTCTTATAATTCACCCCTCCACTTT. Translating gives CASSPSGTESYNSPLHF.

The chain recombines TRBV7-9 with TRBJ2-7; perhaps TRBD2 as D (6 bases). Germline V gene sequence: CDR1 SEHNR, CDR2 FQNEAQ (reference sequence). CDR3 size: 13 residues. V was pared by 1 base and J by 4 bases, with 8 bases between. This CDR3 reads CASSLVREYEQYF. In DNA form, the CDR3 reads TGTGCCAGCAGCTTAGTCCGGGAGTACGAGCAGTACTTC.

The V gene is TRBV5-1, the J gene TRBJ2-2, with 7 positions matching TRBD1. Trimming at V came to 4 bases and at J to 3 bases, leaving 18 bases not matched to a gene. CDR3 length: 19 residues. Per the germline V gene, CDR1 is SGHRS and CDR2 is YFSETQ. The CDR3 coding sequence is TGCGCCAGCAGCCTACAGCCACAGGGGATGGGGGCGGACACCGGGGAGCTGTTTTTT. Its protein is CASSLQPQGMGADTGELFF. The whole variable domain, remainder taken from reference TRBV5-1 and TRBJ2-2, is KAGVTQTPRYLIKTRGQQVTLSCSPISGHRSVSWYQQTPGQGLQFLFEYFSETQRNKGNFPGRFSGRQFSNSRSEMNVSTLELGDSALYLCASSLQPQGMGADTGELFFGEGSRLTVL.

The chain carries TRBV27 and TRBJ1-2; a possible D gene is TRBD1 (5 bases). CDR1 MNHEY and CDR2 SMNVEV come from the germline V gene (reference sequence). V was clipped by 3 bases and J by 2 bases, with 7 bases between them. CDR3 length: 13 residues. This CDR3 is CASSLSGNYGYTF. For the CDR3, the DNA is TGTGCCAGCAGTTTGTCAGGGAACTATGGCTACACCTTC.

The J gene is TRBJ1-1, the V gene TRBV5-1; no clear D gene. The CDR3 spans 16 residues. CDR1 SGHRS and CDR2 YFSETQ come from the germline V gene. Trimming left V 4 bases short and J 1 base short, with 17 bases between. In DNA form, the CDR3 reads TGCGCCAGCAGCACCACACGCCATCACGAGAACACTGAAGCTTTCTTT. It yields the protein CASSTTRHHENTEAFF.

The chain has TRBV4-2 and TRBJ1-1, with D perhaps TRBD1 (5 bases). The CDR3 is 13 amino acids. Trimming left V 2 bases short and J 6 bases short, with 10 bases between. Germline CDR1 reads LGHNA; CDR2 reads YNFKEQ. CDR3 in amino acids: CASSQPPGPEAFF. DNA for the CDR3: TGTGCCAGCAGCCAACCCCCAGGGCCTGAAGCTTTCTTT.

CDR3 sequence (DNA): TGTGCCAGCAGTTTATTATTAGCGGGAGGGAAATACAATGAGCAGTTCTTC. It is translated as CASSLLLAGGKYNEQFF. The V gene is TRBV27, the J gene TRBJ2-1, with TRBD2 matching 11 bases. The CDR3 loop spans 17 amino acids. V trimming: 1 base; J trimming: 4 bases; junction bases outside the gene matches: 6. Germline CDR1 is MNHEY and CDR2 is SMNVEV (reference sequence).

The chain joins TRBV28 to TRBJ2-1; D call uncertain. Germline CDR1 MDHEN, CDR2 SYDVKM. CDR3 length: 13 amino acids. With 4 bases removed from V and 2 bases from J, the gap between germline ends came to 6 bases. CDR3 nucleotides: TGTGCCAGCAGTTATATAACCTACAATGAGCAGTTCTTC. Encoded protein: CASSYITYNEQFF.